Presented here are 11 T cell receptor beta chains from one specimen sequenced in a study of early T cells in non-severe SARS-CoV-2 infection. One entry per CDR3 protein, called by TCRdb with MiXCR from the 5' RACE reads. The sample yields about 100,000 distinct CDR3 sequences, 13% seen once. Source material: whole blood. Receptor source: an adult who was a healthcare worker with PCR-confirmed SARS-CoV-2 infection or an uninfected control (not recorded which).

There are a few counts of this clonotype. This chain links TRBV7-6 with TRBJ1-1; D is unresolved. CDR3 length equals 16 residues. V lost 0 bases, J lost 0 bases, and 11 bases lay in between. Germline values: CDR1 SGHVS, CDR2 FNYEAQ. The CDR3 sequence: CASSLAWVGMNTEAFF. The CDR3 nucleotides read TGTGCCAGCAGCTTAGCGTGGGTAGGGATGAACACTGAAGCTTTCTTT.

CDR3 region: CASSLVGVTKGTEAFF. CDR3 DNA sequence: TGTGCCAGCAGCTTAGTCGGCGTGACAAAAGGGACTGAAGCTTTCTTT. The gene calls are TRBV11-2 and TRBJ1-1; no definite D call. The CDR3 is made up of 16 amino acids. Germline-derived CDR1 and CDR2 are SGHAT and FQNNGV. Trimming took 1 base from V and 5 from J, leaving 17 bases between them.

The chain joins TRBV6-2 or TRBV6-3 to TRBJ2-3; D might be TRBD1 (5 bases). Trimming stripped 0 bases from V and 2 bases from J, with 6 bases between. The V gene's germline CDR1 is MNHEY and CDR2 SVGEGT. The CDR3 spans 14 residues. The DNA of the CDR3 is TGTGCCAGCAGTTACTCGGACAACACAGATACGCAGTATTTT. It encodes CASSYSDNTDTQYF.

This rearrangement joins TRBV29-1 to TRBJ1-4; 7 bases are a match to TRBD1. Germline CDR1 is SQVTM and CDR2 is ANQGSEA. This CDR3 is built from 12 residues. The junction had 5 bases not matched to a gene; V was cut back by 5 bases and J by 8 bases. DNA of the CDR3: TGCAGCGTTACGACAGGGTCCGAAAAACTGTTTTTT. Its translation: CSVTTGSEKLFF.

This clonotype was seen repeatedly, ten times or more. This chain joins TRBV6-5 and TRBJ1-4; D unresolved. V lost 3 bases, J lost 5 bases, and 13 bases lay in between. The germline V gene encodes CDR1 MNHEY and CDR2 SVGAGI. The CDR3 spans 15 residues. DNA for the CDR3: TGTGCCAGCAGTTATAGGGCAGCGGAGAATGAAAAACTGTTTTTT. The encoded protein is CASSYRAAENEKLFF.

The genes are TRBV29-1 and TRBJ2-1; no reliable D call. Trimming shortened V by 0 bases and J by 11 bases, and 14 bases separated the two germline ends. The CDR3 is 13 residues long. The germline CDR1 and CDR2 sequences are SQVTM and ANQGSEA. CDR3 in DNA: TGCAGCGTTGAAGAGATTCGCGCTACCCAGCAGTTCTTC. Translated: CSVEEIRATQQFF.

V gene TRBV28 combines with J gene TRBJ1-1; D uncertain. This CDR3 is built from 16 residues. Trimming removed 5 bases at V and 11 bases at J, with 27 bases between. Germline V lookup: CDR1 MDHEN, CDR2 SYDVKM. The CDR3 DNA sequence: TGTGCCAGCAGTCCTCCCGGGCGTGGTGGATCCGGTTGGGCTTTCTTT. It translates to CASSPPGRGGSGWAFF.

The chain has TRBV6-5 and TRBJ2-5; maybe TRBD2 (8 bases). The CDR3 totals 18 residues. From germline, CDR1 is MNHEY and CDR2 SVGAGI. V was cut by 5 bases and J by 5 bases, with 27 bases left in between. The CDR3, as DNA: TGTGCCAGCAGTCCTAACAGGGGCGCGGGACTAGGTCGGGAGACCCAGTACTTC. Translating gives CASSPNRGAGLGRETQYF.

The rearrangement links TRBV6-5 to TRBJ1-2; D uncertain. There are 14 residues in the CDR3. Germline V gene data show CDR1 as MNHEY and CDR2 as SVGAGI. V dropped 6 bases and J dropped 0 bases, with 11 bases sitting between them. The CDR3 region is CASSPRGANYGYTF. CDR3 nucleotide sequence: TGTGCCAGCAGCCCCCGGGGAGCTAACTATGGCTACACCTTC.

This clonotype was seen only once. Being one base from a much bigger clone, this may be a read error. The J gene is TRBJ1-2, the V gene TRBV12-3 or TRBV12-4; a weak D match, TRBD1 (5 bases). This CDR3 is 15 amino acids long. Trimming left V 5 bases short and J 3 bases short, with 16 bases between. The DNA for the CDR3 is TGTGCCAGCAGTCCCTTGGGAGGGGATGACTATGGCTACACCTTC. Translating it yields CASSPLGGDDYGYTF.

There are a few counts of this clonotype. The V gene is TRBV6-1, the J gene TRBJ2-7; D uncertain. Germline values: CDR1 MNHNS, CDR2 SASEGT. This CDR3 comprises 13 residues. V lost 0 bases and J 2 bases, leaving 5 bases between the germline ends. The CDR3 sequence is CASSEAPAYEQYF. The CDR3 nucleotides read TGTGCCAGCAGTGAAGCGCCAGCCTACGAGCAGTACTTC.